This T cell receptor (beta chain) was identified in a study of T cell responses to AZD1222 COVID-19 vaccine. The V and J ends lost 2 bases and 6 bases respectively, with 8 bases between them. Germline loops: CDR1 SGHNT, CDR2 YYREEE (reference sequence). There are 13 residues in the CDR3. Assay: immunoSEQ multiplex PCR; the TCRdb copy retains only in-frame clones and omits some. The sample includes 200,000 to 250,000 clones, 94% of them seen just once. V and J are TRBV5-4 and TRBJ1-4; D is uncertain. The clonotype comes from an adult who received the MenACWY meningococcal vaccine as a control. The sample consisted of peripheral blood, taken 28 days after the second dose of the MenACWY control vaccine. The CDR3 region has the DNA TGTGCCAGCAGCTTTAGTGGCCATGAAAAACTGTTTTTT. Encoded protein: CASSFSGHEKLFF.